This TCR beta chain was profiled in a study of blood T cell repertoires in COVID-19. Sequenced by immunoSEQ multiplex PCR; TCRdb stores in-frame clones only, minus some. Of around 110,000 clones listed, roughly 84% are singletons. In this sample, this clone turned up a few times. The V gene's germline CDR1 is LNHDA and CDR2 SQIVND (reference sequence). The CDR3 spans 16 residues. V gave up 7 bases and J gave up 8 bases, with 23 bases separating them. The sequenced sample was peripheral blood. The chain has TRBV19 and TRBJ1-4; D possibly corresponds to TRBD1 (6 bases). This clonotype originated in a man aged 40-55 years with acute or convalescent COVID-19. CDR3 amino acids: CASTPYRNRVGEKLFF. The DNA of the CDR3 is TGTGCCAGTACCCCATACCGGAACAGGGTCGGGGAAAAACTGTTTTTT.